The text below deals with one TCR beta chain. The antigen is undetermined. The V segment lost 5 bases and the J segment 1 base; nucleotides outside the gene matches: 10. This CDR3 spans 18 amino acids. The germline CDR1 and CDR2 sequences are WSHSY and SAAADI. This specimen belongs to a study of response to subunit inactivated influenza vaccine. TCRdb reanalysed the RT-PCR reads using MiXCR and keeps one entry per CDR3 protein. The data contain roughly 790,000 distinct CDR3 sequences, 21% of them seen just once; the ten biggest clones take up roughly a tenth. Whole-study findings and limits: There was a suggestion from the authors that each seasonal influenza vaccination recruits few new T cells.

This clonotype was obtained from a man aged 45-65 years who received an inactivated influenza vaccine. This material consisted of PBMCs from blood, taken around 5 days after vaccination. The J gene is TRBJ2-1, the V gene TRBV10-2; 11 nucleotides align to TRBD2. Here the CDR3 reads CASSLSSGGPDSYNEQFF. CDR3 coding DNA: TGCGCCAGCAGTCTGTCTAGCGGGGGGCCCGATTCCTACAATGAGCAGTTCTTC.